The 14 T cell receptor beta chains below were found in one sample sequenced in a study of shared clonotypes between healthy human individuals. Profiling relied on immunoSEQ multiplex PCR, and the TCRdb table lists in-frame clones only, not all of them. The data contain roughly 1.4 million clones, approximately 98.5% of them singletons. Sequencing input: naive CD4+ T cells sorted from blood. Subset here: CD45RA+ positively selected. The receptors were gathered from a man aged 25 to 45 in good health.

This clone was detected a few times. Other DNA sequences from this sample encode an identical CDR3 as well. V gene TRBV5-1 combines with J gene TRBJ2-5; 8 nucleotides agree with TRBD1. V was pared by 4 bases and J by 4 bases, with 3 bases of the junction left unmatched. Looked up from germline, CDR1 is SGHRS and CDR2 is YFSETQ. The CDR3 contains 13 residues. CDR3 in amino acids: CASSPDRVETQYF. The CDR3 DNA follows: TGCGCCAGCAGCCCGGACAGGGTAGAGACCCAGTACTTC. The full variable domain, its missing parts supplied by reference TRBV5-1 and TRBJ2-5, is KAGVTQTPRYLIKTRGQQVTLSCSPISGHRSVSWYQQTPGQGLQFLFEYFSETQRNKGNFPGRFSGRQFSNSRSEMNVSTLELGDSALYLCASSPDRVETQYFGPGTRLLVL.

The genes are TRBV18 and TRBJ1-3, with 7 bases fitting TRBD1. This CDR3 spans 17 amino acids. Trimming at V came to 4 bases and at J to 2 bases, leaving 11 bases not matched to a gene. Germline lookup yields CDR1 KGHSH and CDR2 LQKENI. The CDR3 loop is CASSRPGDSLAGNTIYF. CDR3 nucleotides: TGTGCCAGCTCACGACCCGGGGACAGCCTGGCTGGAAACACCATATATTTT.

V is TRBV9 and J is TRBJ1-2, with 7 bases aligning to TRBD1. In germline, CDR1 is SGDLS, CDR2 YYNGEE. Trimming took 3 bases from V and 7 from J; bases not matched to a gene: 12. The CDR3 runs 15 residues. In DNA, the CDR3 is TGTGCCAGCAGCGGTGGGGACAGCCCCGCTCGTGGCTACACCTTC. Its translation: CASSGGDSPARGYTF.

The chain has TRBV30 and TRBJ1-2; possible D gene TRBD1, 5 bases. V was pared by 1 base and J by 5 bases, with 23 bases between. CDR3 length equals 17 residues. Germline V lookup: CDR1 GTSNPN, CDR2 SVGIG (reference sequence). The CDR3 reads CAWSESPSLLGGYGYTF. CDR3 in DNA: TGTGCCTGGAGTGAGAGCCCTTCTCTTCTGGGGGGATATGGCTACACCTTC.

The chain links TRBV28 to TRBJ2-3; perhaps D is TRBD1 or TRBD2 (5 bases each). Trimming took 6 bases from V and 2 from J, leaving 18 bases between them. This CDR3 has 16 amino acids. Germline V gene data show CDR1 as MDHEN and CDR2 as SYDVKM. The CDR3 nucleotides are TGTGCCAGCAGCGCCCCCGGGACCCACCTCACAGATACGCAGTATTTT. It yields the protein CASSAPGTHLTDTQYF.

The chain has TRBV6-5 and TRBJ2-5; D gene ambiguous. The CDR3 consists of 11 residues. The germline V gene encodes CDR1 MNHEY and CDR2 SVGAGI. Trimming cost V 6 bases and J 2 bases, with 4 bases left between them. CDR3 in DNA: TGTGCCAGCAGCGCACAAGAGACCCAGTACTTC. It translates to CASSAQETQYF.

This clone was seen just once. The V gene is TRBV6-1, the J gene TRBJ2-7, with D maybe TRBD1 (6 bases). CDR3 length: 15 residues. Germline V gives CDR1 MNHNS, CDR2 SASEGT. With 10 bases removed from V and 0 bases from J, the gap between germline ends came to 19 bases. The CDR3 DNA sequence: TGTGCCACCCAAACGCAACAGGGAAGCTCCTACGAGCAGTACTTC. Residues: CATQTQQGSSYEQYF.

The CDR3, as DNA: TGTGCCAGCAGCCCCAGGGGGGCTTACACTGAAGCTTTCTTT. Residues: CASSPRGAYTEAFF. This chain uses TRBV2 with TRBJ1-1; 7 bases are shared with TRBD1. With V trimmed by 6 bases and J by 3 bases, 7 bases remained unmatched. Germline lookup yields CDR1 SNHLY and CDR2 FYNNEI. The CDR3 covers 14 residues.

This sequence joins TRBV29-1 and TRBJ2-5; maybe TRBD1 (5 bases). Germline values: CDR1 SQVTM, CDR2 ANQGSEA. V shed 4 bases and J shed 7 bases, with 16 bases lying between them. The CDR3 contains 13 residues. Written as DNA, the CDR3 is TGCAGCGTTGTTCGTGACAGTTTATGGACCCAGTACTTC. Protein product: CSVVRDSLWTQYF.

This sequence joins TRBV11-2 and TRBJ2-2; 10 positions match TRBD2. The CDR3 runs 15 residues. Trimming cost V 6 bases and J 9 bases; bases outside gene matches: 10. The germline CDR1 and CDR2 sequences are SGHAT and FQNNGV. CDR3 amino acids: CASSPDLAGVRELFF. The CDR3 region has the DNA TGTGCCAGCAGTCCCGACCTAGCGGGAGTGAGGGAGCTGTTTTTT.

This clone was observed once. The V gene is TRBV5-1, the J gene TRBJ2-2; no firm D call. Trimming took off 0 bases at V and 4 bases at J, with 10 bases between the two ends. CDR1 is SGHRS and CDR2 is YFSETQ in the germline V gene. The CDR3 consists of 15 residues. The CDR3 region has the DNA TGCGCCAGCAGCTTGGAGCAGCGTGGCACCGGGGAGCTGTTTTTT. It translates to CASSLEQRGTGELFF. The full variable domain, in which reference TRBV5-1 and TRBJ2-2 provide the parts outside the CDR3, is KAGVTQTPRYLIKTRGQQVTLSCSPISGHRSVSWYQQTPGQGLQFLFEYFSETQRNKGNFPGRFSGRQFSNSRSEMNVSTLELGDSALYLCASSLEQRGTGELFFGEGSRLTVL.

V gene TRBV6-6 combines with J gene TRBJ1-2; 10 bases line up with TRBD1. Germline V gives CDR1 MNHNY, CDR2 SVGAGI (reference sequence). V lost 0 bases, J lost 7 bases, and 5 bases stayed unmatched. The CDR3 spans 15 residues. CDR3 DNA sequence: TGTGCCAGCAGTTACTCGGGGACAGGGGTTTCTGGCTACACCTTC. Translation gives CASSYSGTGVSGYTF.

CDR3 amino acids: CASTNWEGYYNEQFF. Here the CDR3 DNA reads TGTGCCAGCACCAACTGGGAGGGGTACTACAATGAGCAGTTCTTC. The gene calls are TRBV6-6 and TRBJ2-1; TRBD2 matches 7 bases. V trimming: 7 bases; J trimming: 3 bases; junction bases outside the gene matches: 9. The CDR3 spans 15 residues. CDR1 MNHNY and CDR2 SVGAGI come from the germline V gene (reference sequence).

The chain couples TRBV13 to TRBJ1-4, with a weak D call TRBD1 (5 bases). The CDR3 is 15 amino acids. The ends were cut back, 3 bases at V and 2 bases at J, with 10 bases in the middle. Germline lookup yields CDR1 PRHDT and CDR2 FYEKMQ (reference sequence). The CDR3 DNA reads TGTGCCAGCAGCTTCAGGGAAGGGACTAATGAAAAACTGTTTTTT. Translating it yields CASSFREGTNEKLFF. Variable domain in full (rest from reference TRBV13 and TRBJ1-4): AAGVIQSPRHLIKEKRETATLKCYPIPRHDTVYWYQQGPGQDPQFLISFYEKMQSDKGSIPDRFSAQQFSDYHSELNMSSLELGDSALYFCASSFREGTNEKLFFGSGTQLSVL.